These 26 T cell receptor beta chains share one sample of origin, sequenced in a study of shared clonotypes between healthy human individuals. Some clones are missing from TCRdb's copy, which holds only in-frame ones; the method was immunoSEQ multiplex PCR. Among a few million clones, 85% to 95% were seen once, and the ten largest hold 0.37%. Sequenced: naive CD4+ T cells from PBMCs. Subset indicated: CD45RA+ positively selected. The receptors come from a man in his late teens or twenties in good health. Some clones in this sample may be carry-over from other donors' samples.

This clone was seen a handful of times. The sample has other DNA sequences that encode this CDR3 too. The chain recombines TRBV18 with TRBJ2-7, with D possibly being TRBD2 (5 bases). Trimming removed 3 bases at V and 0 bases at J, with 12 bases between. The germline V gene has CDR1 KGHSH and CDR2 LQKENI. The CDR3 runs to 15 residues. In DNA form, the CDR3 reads TGTGCCAGCTCACCCGCCCCGGGAAGCTCCTACGAGCAGTACTTC. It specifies CASSPAPGSSYEQYF.

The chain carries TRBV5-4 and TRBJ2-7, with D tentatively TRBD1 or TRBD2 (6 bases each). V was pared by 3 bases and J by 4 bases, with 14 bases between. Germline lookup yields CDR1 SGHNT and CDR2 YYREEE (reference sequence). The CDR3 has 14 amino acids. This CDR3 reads CASSYGGGEYEQYF. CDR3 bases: TGTGCCAGCAGCTACGGGGGCGGAGAATACGAGCAGTACTTC.

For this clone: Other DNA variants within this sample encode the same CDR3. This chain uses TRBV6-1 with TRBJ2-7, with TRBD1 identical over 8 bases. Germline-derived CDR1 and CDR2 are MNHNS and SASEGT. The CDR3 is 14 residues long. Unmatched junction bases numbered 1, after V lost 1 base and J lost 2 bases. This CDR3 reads CASSEGGQAYEQYF. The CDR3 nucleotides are TGTGCCAGCAGTGAAGGGGGACAGGCCTACGAGCAGTACTTC.

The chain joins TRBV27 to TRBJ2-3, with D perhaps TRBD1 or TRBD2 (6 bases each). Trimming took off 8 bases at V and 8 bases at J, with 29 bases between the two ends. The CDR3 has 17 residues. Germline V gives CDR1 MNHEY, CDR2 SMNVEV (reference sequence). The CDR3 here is CASGGGLGSNPPSTQYF. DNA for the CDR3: TGTGCCAGCGGAGGGGGGCTAGGTTCCAACCCCCCGAGTACGCAGTATTTT.

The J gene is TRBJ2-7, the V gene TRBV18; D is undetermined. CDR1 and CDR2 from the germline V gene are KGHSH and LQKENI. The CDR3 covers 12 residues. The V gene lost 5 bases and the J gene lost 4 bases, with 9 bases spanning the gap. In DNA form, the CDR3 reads TGTGCCAGCTCATCATCAACTTACGAGCAGTACTTC. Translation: CASSSSTYEQYF.

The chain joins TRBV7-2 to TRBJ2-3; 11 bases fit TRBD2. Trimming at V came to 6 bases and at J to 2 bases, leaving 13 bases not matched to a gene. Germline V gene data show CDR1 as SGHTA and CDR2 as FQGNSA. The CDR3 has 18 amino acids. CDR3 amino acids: CASRYLAGGAGLTDTQYF. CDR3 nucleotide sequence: TGTGCCAGCAGGTATCTAGCGGGAGGTGCTGGTCTCACAGATACGCAGTATTTT.

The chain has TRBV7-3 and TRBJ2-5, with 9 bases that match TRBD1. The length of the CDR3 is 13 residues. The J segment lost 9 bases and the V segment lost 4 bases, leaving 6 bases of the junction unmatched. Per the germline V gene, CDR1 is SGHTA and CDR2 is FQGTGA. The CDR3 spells CASSSGTGRAQYF. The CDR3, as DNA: TGTGCCAGCAGCTCCGGGACAGGGAGGGCCCAGTACTTC.

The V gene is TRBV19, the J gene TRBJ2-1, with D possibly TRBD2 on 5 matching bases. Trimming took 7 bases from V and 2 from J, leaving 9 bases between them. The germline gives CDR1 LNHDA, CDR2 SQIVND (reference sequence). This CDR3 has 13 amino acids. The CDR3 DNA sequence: TGTGCCAGTAAAAGCGGACCCTACAATGAGCAGTTCTTC. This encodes CASKSGPYNEQFF.

The CDR3 reads CASSTGTFLTDTQYF. The CDR3 DNA follows: TGTGCCAGTAGTACCGGGACCTTTTTAACAGATACGCAGTATTTT. This chain uses TRBV19 with TRBJ2-3, with D possibly called TRBD1 or TRBD2 (5 bases each). Trimming shortened V by 4 bases and J by 3 bases, and 14 bases separated the two germline ends. The CDR3 is 15 amino acids. Per the germline V gene, CDR1 is LNHDA and CDR2 is SQIVND (reference sequence).

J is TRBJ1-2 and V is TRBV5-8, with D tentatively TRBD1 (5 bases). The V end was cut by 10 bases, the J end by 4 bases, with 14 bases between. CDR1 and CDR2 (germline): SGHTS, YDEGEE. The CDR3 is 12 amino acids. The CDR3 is CAGGGSFYGYTF. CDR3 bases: TGTGCCGGGGGAGGGAGTTTCTATGGCTACACCTTC.

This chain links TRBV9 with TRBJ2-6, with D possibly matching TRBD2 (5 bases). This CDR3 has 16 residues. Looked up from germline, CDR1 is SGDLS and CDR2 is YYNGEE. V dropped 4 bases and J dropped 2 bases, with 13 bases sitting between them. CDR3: CASSPRGAAGANVLTF. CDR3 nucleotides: TGTGCCAGCAGCCCCCGGGGAGCGGCTGGGGCCAACGTCCTGACTTTC.

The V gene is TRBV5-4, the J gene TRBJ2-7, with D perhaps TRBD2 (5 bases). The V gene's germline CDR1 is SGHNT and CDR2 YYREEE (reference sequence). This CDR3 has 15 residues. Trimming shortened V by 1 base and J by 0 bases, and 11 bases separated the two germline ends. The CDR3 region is CASSLSAGRSYEQYF. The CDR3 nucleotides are TGTGCCAGCAGCTTGTCCGCGGGCCGCTCCTACGAGCAGTACTTC.

CDR3 residues: CASSLSIRGEQYF. CDR3 DNA sequence: TGCGCCAGCAGCTTGTCTATTCGTGGCGAGCAGTACTTC. This chain links TRBV5-1 with TRBJ2-5; D call uncertain. The DNA end favors TRBJ2-7, so the J call may be wrong. This CDR3 has 13 residues. Germline loops: CDR1 SGHRS, CDR2 YFSETQ.

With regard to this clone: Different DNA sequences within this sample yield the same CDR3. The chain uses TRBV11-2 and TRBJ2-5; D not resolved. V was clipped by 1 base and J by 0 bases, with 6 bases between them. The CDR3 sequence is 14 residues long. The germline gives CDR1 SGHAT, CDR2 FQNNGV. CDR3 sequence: CASSLGQYQETQYF. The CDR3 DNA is TGTGCCAGCAGCTTAGGCCAGTACCAAGAGACCCAGTACTTC.

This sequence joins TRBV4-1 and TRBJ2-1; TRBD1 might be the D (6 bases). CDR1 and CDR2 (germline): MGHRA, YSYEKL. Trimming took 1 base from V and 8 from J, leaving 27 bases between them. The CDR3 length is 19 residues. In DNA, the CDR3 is TGCGCCAGCAGCCAAGTCCCTCAGGGGTGGCACCCCACGATGTATGAGCAGTTCTTC. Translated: CASSQVPQGWHPTMYEQFF.

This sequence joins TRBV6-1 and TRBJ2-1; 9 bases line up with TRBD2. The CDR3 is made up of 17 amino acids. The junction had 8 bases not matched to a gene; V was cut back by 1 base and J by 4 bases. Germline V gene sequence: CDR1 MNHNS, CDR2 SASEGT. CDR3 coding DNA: TGTGCCAGCAGTGAAGTCCCTAGCGGGGCTGCATACAATGAGCAGTTCTTC. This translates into CASSEVPSGAAYNEQFF.

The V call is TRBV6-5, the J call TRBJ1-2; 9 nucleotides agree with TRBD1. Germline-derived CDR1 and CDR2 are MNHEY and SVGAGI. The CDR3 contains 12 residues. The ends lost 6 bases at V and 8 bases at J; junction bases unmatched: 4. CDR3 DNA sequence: TGTGCCAGCAGGGACAGGGGTAGGGGCTACACCTTC. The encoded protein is CASRDRGRGYTF.

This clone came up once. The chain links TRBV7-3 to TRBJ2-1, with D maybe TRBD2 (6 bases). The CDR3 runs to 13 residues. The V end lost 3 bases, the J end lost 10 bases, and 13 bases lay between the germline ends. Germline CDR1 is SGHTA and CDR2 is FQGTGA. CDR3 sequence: CASSFSREREQFF. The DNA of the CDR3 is TGTGCCAGCAGCTTCTCACGGGAGAGGGAGCAGTTCTTC.

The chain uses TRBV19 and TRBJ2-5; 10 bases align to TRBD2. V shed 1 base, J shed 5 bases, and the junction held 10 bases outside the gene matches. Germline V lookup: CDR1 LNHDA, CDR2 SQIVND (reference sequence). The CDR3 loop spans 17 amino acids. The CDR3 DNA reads TGTGCCAGTAGTATAGGGTCCCCTAGCGGGAGTCGCGAGACCCAGTACTTC. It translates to CASSIGSPSGSRETQYF.

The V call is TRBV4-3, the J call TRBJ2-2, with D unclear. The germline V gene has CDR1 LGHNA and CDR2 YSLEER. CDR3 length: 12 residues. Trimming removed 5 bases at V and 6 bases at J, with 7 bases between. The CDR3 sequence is CASSAGAGELFF. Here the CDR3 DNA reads TGCGCCAGCAGCGCTGGAGCCGGGGAGCTGTTTTTT.

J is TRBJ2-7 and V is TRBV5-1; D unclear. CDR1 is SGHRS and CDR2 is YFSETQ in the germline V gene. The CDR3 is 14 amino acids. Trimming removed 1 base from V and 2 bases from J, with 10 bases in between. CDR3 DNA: TGCGCCAGCAGCTTGATCCCCACAGCCTACGAGCAGTACTTC. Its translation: CASSLIPTAYEQYF.

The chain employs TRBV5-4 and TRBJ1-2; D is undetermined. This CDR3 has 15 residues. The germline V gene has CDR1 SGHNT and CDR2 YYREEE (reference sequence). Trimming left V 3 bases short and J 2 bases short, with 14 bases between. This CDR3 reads CASSSARNLNYGYTF. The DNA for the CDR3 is TGTGCCAGCAGCTCGGCCAGGAACTTGAACTATGGCTACACCTTC. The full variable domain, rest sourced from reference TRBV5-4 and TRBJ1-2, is ETGVTQSPTHLIKTRGQQVTLRCSSQSGHNTVSWYQQALGQGPQFIFQYYREEENGRGNFPPRFSGLQFPNYSSELNVNALELDDSALYLCASSSARNLNYGYTFGSGTRLTVV.

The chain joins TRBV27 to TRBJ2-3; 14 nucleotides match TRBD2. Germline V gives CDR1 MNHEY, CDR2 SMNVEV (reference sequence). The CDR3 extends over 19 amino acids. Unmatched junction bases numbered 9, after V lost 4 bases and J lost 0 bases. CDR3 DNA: TGTGCCAGCAGTTCATCCCGGACTAGCGGGAGGATAAGCACAGATACGCAGTATTTT. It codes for CASSSSRTSGRISTDTQYF.

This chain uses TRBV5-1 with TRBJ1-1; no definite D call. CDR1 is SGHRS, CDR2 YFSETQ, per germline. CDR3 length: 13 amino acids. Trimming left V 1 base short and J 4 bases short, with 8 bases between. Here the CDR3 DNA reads TGCGCCAGCAGCTTGCAGGAACTCACTGAAGCTTTCTTT. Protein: CASSLQELTEAFF. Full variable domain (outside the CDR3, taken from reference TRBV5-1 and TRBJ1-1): KAGVTQTPRYLIKTRGQQVTLSCSPISGHRSVSWYQQTPGQGLQFLFEYFSETQRNKGNFPGRFSGRQFSNSRSEMNVSTLELGDSALYLCASSLQELTEAFFGQGTRLTVV.

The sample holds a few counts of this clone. CDR3 residues: CASSKGPANYGYTF. CDR3 coding DNA: TGTGCCAGCAGTAAGGGTCCTGCTAACTATGGCTACACCTTC. The rearrangement joins TRBV28 to TRBJ1-2; unclear D gene. CDR3 length: 14 residues. The germline CDR1 and CDR2 sequences are MDHEN and SYDVKM. V lost 5 bases to trimming and J lost 0 bases, with 10 bases between them.

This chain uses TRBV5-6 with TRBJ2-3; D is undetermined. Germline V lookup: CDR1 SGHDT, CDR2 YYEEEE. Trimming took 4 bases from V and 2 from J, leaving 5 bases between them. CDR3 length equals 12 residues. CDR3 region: CASSRTTDTQYF. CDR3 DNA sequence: TGTGCCAGCAGCCGAACCACAGATACGCAGTATTTT.